This passage covers 13 T cell receptor beta chains from one sample sequenced in a study of Ad26.COV2.S vaccination and SARS-CoV-2 variants. The treatment denotes: about 20 received Ad26.COV2.S at low or high dose, single or two shots; about five received placebo; per-sample allocation not given. Day 63 following the first vaccine or placebo injection was when the samples were taken. Here immunoSEQ multiplex PCR was the method, and the copy in TCRdb shows in-frame clones only, minus some. The sample holds hundreds of thousands of clones, around 90% seen once. Sequenced here: peripheral blood, sampled in a trial of Ad26.COV2.S vaccine versus placebo. The receptors originated from a person aged 18-60 years who received the Ad26.COV2.S COVID-19 vaccine or a placebo.

This clone was counted a few times. This sequence joins TRBV29-1 and TRBJ1-5, with D tentatively TRBD1 (6 bases). This CDR3 is 14 amino acids long. Germline lookup yields CDR1 SQVTM and CDR2 ANQGSEA. Trimming removed 0 bases from V and 6 bases from J, with 12 bases in between. Here the CDR3 reads CSVEDPRGGQPQHF. CDR3 sequence (DNA): TGCAGCGTTGAAGATCCCAGGGGCGGTCAGCCCCAGCATTTT.

This chain joins TRBV28 and TRBJ1-1, with TRBD1 matching over 7 bases. The CDR3 runs to 17 residues. The germline CDR1 and CDR2 sequences are MDHEN and SYDVKM. Trimming cost V 5 bases and J 4 bases; bases outside gene matches: 16. CDR3 sequence (DNA): TGTGCCAGCAGTCGGGGGAGGGGGCCCATCCGAGTCACTGAAGCTTTCTTT. Its translation: CASSRGRGPIRVTEAFF.

This clone has more than one count but fewer than ten. The V call is TRBV7-9, the J call TRBJ2-2, with D possibly being TRBD1 or TRBD2 (5 bases each). In germline, CDR1 is SEHNR, CDR2 FQNEAQ (reference sequence). The CDR3 is made up of 15 amino acids. V was shortened by 5 bases and J by 2 bases, with 12 bases between the two germline ends. As DNA, the CDR3 is TGTGCCAGCAGCCCCCGGGACCGCAACACCGGGGAGCTGTTTTTT. Its translation: CASSPRDRNTGELFF.

V is TRBV6-1 and J is TRBJ1-5; D call uncertain. Germline loops: CDR1 MNHNS, CDR2 SASEGT. V lost 1 base and J lost 0, with 22 bases in between. CDR3 length equals 20 residues. CDR3 amino acids: CASSEDFFGQVRASNQPQHF. The DNA of the CDR3 is TGTGCCAGCAGTGAAGATTTTTTCGGGCAGGTTAGAGCTAGCAATCAGCCCCAGCATTTT.

The chain recombines TRBV12-2 with TRBJ2-7; TRBD2 reflects the table's D call only, with no check against the DNA. TRBV12-2 is marked as a pseudogene. This CDR3 is built from 14 residues. The CDR3 nucleotides are TGTGCAAGTCGCTGGGACTATTCTTCCTACGAGCAGTACTTC. Translation: CASRWDYSSYEQYF.

The V call is TRBV12-3 or TRBV12-4, the J call TRBJ1-2; no reliable D call. V was pared by 2 bases and J by 4 bases, with 5 bases between. This CDR3 is built from 12 residues. CDR3 residues: CASSLSSYGYTF. In nucleotides, the CDR3 is TGTGCCAGCAGTTTAAGTAGCTATGGCTACACCTTC.

V usage is TRBV7-6 and J usage is TRBJ1-5; 11 positions agree with TRBD1. Germline V CDR1 and CDR2: SGHVS, FNYEAQ. With 1 base clipped from V and 5 bases from J, the junction kept 1 base outside the gene matches. The CDR3 contains 15 residues. The CDR3 DNA sequence: TGTGCCAGCAGCTTAGGGACAGGGGGCCATCAGCCCCAGCATTTT. This encodes CASSLGTGGHQPQHF.

About this clone itself: At one boundary the junction diverges from the germline segment, which might be a read error. The J gene is TRBJ1-2, the V gene TRBV3-1 (or the pseudogene TRBV3-2); maybe TRBD1 (6 bases). There are 19 residues in the CDR3. Germline CDR1 is LGHDT and CDR2 is YNNKEL (reference sequence). CDR3 in DNA: TGTGCCAGCAACCAAGTAACTCAAAAGGACAGAGAACGTTTTTCTGGCTACACCTTC. This encodes CASNQVTQKDRERFSGYTF.

The chain couples TRBV30 to TRBJ1-1, with D possibly matching TRBD1 (5 bases). V gave up 1 base and J gave up 5 bases, with 11 bases separating them. Germline V gives CDR1 GTSNPN, CDR2 SVGIG (reference sequence). CDR3 length: 13 residues. The DNA of the CDR3 is TGTGCCTGGAGTGGGGGGTTGAGGACTGAAGCTTTCTTT. This codes for CAWSGGLRTEAFF.

This chain joins TRBV5-8 and TRBJ2-7; possibly TRBD2 for D (5 bases). The V end lost 2 bases, the J end lost 9 bases, and 21 bases lay between the germline ends. Per the germline V gene, CDR1 is SGHTS and CDR2 is YDEGEE. The CDR3 contains 15 residues. CDR3 amino acids: CASSFPLTLVEGQYF. The DNA for the CDR3 is TGTGCCAGCAGCTTCCCGCTCACCCTAGTCGAGGGGCAGTACTTC.

CDR3 sequence reads: CASSLTPLLAKNIQYF. The DNA for the CDR3 is TGTGCCAGCAGCTTAACGCCGCTATTAGCCAAAAACATTCAGTACTTC. This rearrangement joins TRBV7-2 to TRBJ2-4; D not certain. Germline V gene lookup returns CDR1 SGHTA and CDR2 FQGNSA. CDR3 size: 16 residues. Trimming took 2 bases from V and 0 from J, leaving 11 bases between them.

This sequence joins TRBV3-1 (or the pseudogene TRBV3-2) and TRBJ2-7, with D possibly being TRBD2 (7 bases). This CDR3 region has 14 residues. Trimming cost V 4 bases and J 5 bases, with 15 bases left between them. Germline assignment: CDR1 LGHDT and CDR2 YNNKEL (reference sequence). The CDR3 DNA reads TGTGCCAGCAGCCTCACGGGGGGCGAGGACGAGCAGTACTTC. It specifies CASSLTGGEDEQYF.

The CDR3 is CATSRSASGGSDTQYF. The CDR3, as DNA: TGTGCCACCAGCAGAAGTGCCTCCGGGGGGTCTGATACGCAGTATTTT. The J gene is TRBJ2-3, the V gene TRBV15; 7 bases are a match to TRBD2. The CDR3 loop spans 16 amino acids. V dropped 2 bases and J dropped 6; count of bases not matched to a gene: 11. Looked up from germline, CDR1 is LNHNV and CDR2 is YYDKDF (reference sequence).